A single T cell receptor (beta chain) is shown here with its context. No antigen is known for it. This sample is drawn from a study of cytomegalovirus exposure and HLA in healthy donors. Points from the study as a whole: Some V segments, including TRBV6-2 and TRBV6-3, were excluded as indistinguishable. The authors later linked a missense DCLRE1C variant to TCR beta V- and J-gene trimming.

This CDR3 has 14 amino acids. The V end was cut by 5 bases, the J end by 3 bases, with 13 bases between. Germline assignment: CDR1 SGHAT and CDR2 FQNNGV. Primers for the PCR totalled 60 Vbeta and 13 Jbeta. The repertoire was sequenced with immunoSEQ multiplex PCR; TCRdb's copy has only in-frame clones and lacks some. Of around 190,000 clones in the sample, approximately 82% were seen once. There were likely unrecorded immune exposures, though donors were nominally healthy when sampled. The chain combines TRBV11-2 with TRBJ1-1; D uncertain. The specimen was PBMCs. The clonotype was recovered from a girl aged 2-10 years in good health and CMV-seropositive. The CDR3 spells CASSREGRHTEAFF. The CDR3 region has the DNA TGTGCCAGCAGCAGAGAGGGAAGGCACACTGAAGCTTTCTTT.